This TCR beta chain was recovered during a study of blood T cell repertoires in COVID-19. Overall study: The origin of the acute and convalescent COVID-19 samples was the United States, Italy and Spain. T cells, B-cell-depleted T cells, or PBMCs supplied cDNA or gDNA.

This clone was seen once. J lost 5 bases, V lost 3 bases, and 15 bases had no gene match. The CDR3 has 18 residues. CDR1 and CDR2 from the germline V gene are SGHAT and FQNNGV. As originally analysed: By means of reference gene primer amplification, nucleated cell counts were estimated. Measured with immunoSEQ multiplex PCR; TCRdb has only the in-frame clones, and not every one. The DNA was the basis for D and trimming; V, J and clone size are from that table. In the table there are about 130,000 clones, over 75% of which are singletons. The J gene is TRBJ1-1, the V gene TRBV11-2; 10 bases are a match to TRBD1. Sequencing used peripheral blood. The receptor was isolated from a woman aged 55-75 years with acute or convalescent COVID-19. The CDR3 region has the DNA TGTGCCAGCAGCTTCCCATCCTTAATAGGACAGGGGGAAACTGAAGCTTTCTTT. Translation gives CASSFPSLIGQGETEAFF.